This is a list of T cell receptor beta chains from one sample in a study of vaccination effects on CD4 cells after COVID-19. Measured with immunoSEQ multiplex PCR; TCRdb has only the in-frame clones, and not every one. Among some 39,000 clones listed, roughly 82% were seen once. No antigens are known for them. The specimen was CD4+ T cells from PBMCs cultured without peptide, collected before COVID-19 vaccination. The receptors originated from a human donor who received a COVID-19 vaccine. The CDR3 runs from the conserved cysteine through the conserved F or W. D genes are given only for firm matches. A clone size is listed for some rows: how often the clone was seen (once, few, many), or a class if it is expanded.

DNA: TGTGCCAGCAGTGAAGCTATCCGCGGGACAGGGAGGGATGGCTACACCTTC; CDR3: CASSEAIRGTGRDGYTF; V: TRBV6-1; size: NA; D: TRBD1; J: TRBJ1-2
DNA: TGTGCCAGCAGCTTAGACGGGACAGGCTATTCACCCCTCCACTTT; CDR3: CASSLDGTGYSPLHF; V: TRBV11-3; size: NA; D: TRBD1; J: TRBJ1-6
DNA: TGTGCCAGCAGCTTCGGACTAGCGGGGAGGGGCGGGGAGCTGTTTTTT; CDR3: CASSFGLAGRGGELFF; V: TRBV3-1/TRBV3-2; size: few; D: TRBD2; J: TRBJ2-2
DNA: TGTGCCAGCTCACGATACACTAGCACAGATACGCAGTATTTT; CDR3: CASSRYTSTDTQYF; V: TRBV18; size: NA; D: NA; J: TRBJ2-3
DNA: TGTGCCAGCAGTTACTCGCCAGGTACCTACAATGAGCAGTTCTTC; CDR3: CASSYSPGTYNEQFF; V: TRBV6-5; size: NA; D: NA; J: TRBJ2-1
DNA: TGTGCCAGCAGTCCGTTCCATAATGAAAAACTGTTTTTT; CDR3: CASSPFHNEKLFF; V: TRBV12-3/TRBV12-4; size: few; D: NA; J: TRBJ1-4
DNA: TGTGCCAGCAGTCCCACGGGAAACACCATATATTTT; CDR3: CASSPTGNTIYF; V: TRBV6-5; size: NA; D: NA; J: TRBJ1-3
DNA: TGTGCCAGCAGCCAAGATATTGGTCGTCCAGATACGCAGTATTTT; CDR3: CASSQDIGRPDTQYF; V: TRBV3-1/TRBV3-2; size: NA; D: NA; J: TRBJ2-3
DNA: TGTGCCAGCAGCTTAGGTGGCAGGCGGGAGACCCAGTACTTC; CDR3: CASSLGGRRETQYF; V: TRBV7-7; size: NA; D: NA; J: TRBJ2-5
DNA: TGCGCCAGCAGCCCGCTAGCGGGGGGCCGCACAGATACGCAGTATTTT; CDR3: CASSPLAGGRTDTQYF; V: TRBV5-1; size: NA; D: TRBD2; J: TRBJ2-3
DNA: TGTGCCAGCAGCTTAGGCCCAACAGGAGGCTTCCGGGGAGATACGCAGTATTTT; CDR3: CASSLGPTGGFRGDTQYF; V: TRBV7-2; size: NA; D: NA; J: TRBJ2-3
DNA: TGTGCCAGCAGGCCAGGGAACAATGAGCAGTTCTTC; CDR3: CASRPGNNEQFF; V: TRBV12-3/TRBV12-4; size: NA; D: NA; J: TRBJ2-1
DNA: TGTGCCAGCAGCCAAGATAATGGGCTGGGGTACAATGAGCAGTTCTTC; CDR3: CASSQDNGLGYNEQFF; V: TRBV3-1/TRBV3-2; size: few; D: NA; J: TRBJ2-1
DNA: TGTGCCAGCAGCTTAGCGCCGCAGGGGACTTCACCCCTCCACTTT; CDR3: CASSLAPQGTSPLHF; V: TRBV7-2; size: NA; D: NA; J: TRBJ1-6
DNA: TGCGCCAGCAGTGAGTCGGACAGGGCGGTGGAGACCCAGTACTTC; CDR3: CASSESDRAVETQYF; V: TRBV10-2; size: NA; D: TRBD1; J: TRBJ2-5
DNA: TGTGCCAGCTCAGGGGATAATGAAAAACTGTTTTTT; CDR3: CASSGDNEKLFF; V: TRBV18; size: once; D: NA; J: TRBJ1-4
DNA: TGCGCCAGCAGCTTGCGGGACAGAAATTCACCCCTCCACTTT; CDR3: CASSLRDRNSPLHF; V: TRBV5-1; size: few; D: TRBD1; J: TRBJ1-6
DNA: TGTGCCAGCAGCCAAAGGGACGCCTACAATGAGCAGTTCTTC; CDR3: CASSQRDAYNEQFF; V: TRBV3-1/TRBV3-2; size: NA; D: NA; J: TRBJ2-1
DNA: TGTGCCAGCAGCAGGAAAACAGGGGTAGGCTATGGCTACACCTTC; CDR3: CASSRKTGVGYGYTF; V: TRBV5-6; size: NA; D: TRBD1; J: TRBJ1-2
DNA: TGTGCCAGCAGCCAGATTCATGCGGGAGATACGCAGTATTTT; CDR3: CASSQIHAGDTQYF; V: TRBV3-1/TRBV3-2; size: NA; D: NA; J: TRBJ2-3
DNA: TGTGCCAGCACCGTGCGCGGGGGCCTGTACAATGAGCAGTTCTTC; CDR3: CASTVRGGLYNEQFF; V: TRBV6-5; size: NA; D: NA; J: TRBJ2-1
DNA: TGCGCCAGCAGTCTACAGGGTAGACCCGGGGAGCTGTTTTTT; CDR3: CASSLQGRPGELFF; V: TRBV5-1; size: NA; D: NA; J: TRBJ2-2
DNA: TGCGCCAGCAGCTTGGGCGGCAACAATCAGCCCCAGCATTTT; CDR3: CASSLGGNNQPQHF; V: TRBV5-1; size: NA; D: NA; J: TRBJ1-5
DNA: TGTGCCAGCTCACCCGGACTAGCGGGGAACACCGGGGAGCTGTTTTTT; CDR3: CASSPGLAGNTGELFF; V: TRBV18; size: NA; D: TRBD2; J: TRBJ2-2
DNA: TGCGCCAGCAGCTTATGGATGGGAAACACCATATATTTT; CDR3: CASSLWMGNTIYF; V: TRBV5-1; size: NA; D: NA; J: TRBJ1-3
DNA: TGTGCCAGCAGACAGGGTCTAGAAAAACTGTTTTTT; CDR3: CASRQGLEKLFF; V: TRBV6-5; size: NA; D: NA; J: TRBJ1-4
DNA: TGTGCCTGGTCACGGGACTATGAAAAACTGTTTTTT; CDR3: CAWSRDYEKLFF; V: TRBV30; size: once; D: NA; J: TRBJ1-4
DNA: TGTGCCAGCAGCTCTTTTGCGGGGGGGACCTTGAATGAGCAGTTCTTC; CDR3: CASSSFAGGTLNEQFF; V: TRBV5-6; size: NA; D: TRBD2; J: TRBJ2-1
DNA: TGTGCCAGCAGCCGACAGGGGGATGGAAACACCATATATTTT; CDR3: CASSRQGDGNTIYF; V: TRBV3-1/TRBV3-2; size: few; D: TRBD1; J: TRBJ1-3
DNA: TGCGCCAGCAGCCAAGGGGCGGCTCCAGATACGCAGTATTTT; CDR3: CASSQGAAPDTQYF; V: TRBV4-1; size: few; D: NA; J: TRBJ2-3
DNA: TGTGCCAGCTCACCTGGCGGGGCCCAAGAGACCCAGTACTTC; CDR3: CASSPGGAQETQYF; V: TRBV18; size: few; D: NA; J: TRBJ2-5
DNA: TGTGCCAGCACCAATACAGGGCCCCAGCATTTT; CDR3: CASTNTGPQHF; V: TRBV6-6; size: few; D: NA; J: TRBJ1-5
DNA: TGTGCCAGCAGCCAGAGACGGGACAGATGGGAAAAACTGTTTTTT; CDR3: CASSQRRDRWEKLFF; V: TRBV3-1/TRBV3-2; size: NA; D: TRBD1; J: TRBJ1-4
DNA: TGTGCCAGCTCTCGCGGGGGGAATCAGCCCCAGCATTTT; CDR3: CASSRGGNQPQHF; V: TRBV18; size: NA; D: NA; J: TRBJ1-5
DNA: TGTGCCAGCAGCCCGCGAGGGGGGGACACAGATACGCAGTATTTT; CDR3: CASSPRGGDTDTQYF; V: TRBV7-3; size: NA; D: NA; J: TRBJ2-3
DNA: TGTGCCAGCAGCCGATCCGGAGGGACAGATTCACCCCTCCACTTT; CDR3: CASSRSGGTDSPLHF; V: TRBV11-2; size: NA; D: TRBD1; J: TRBJ1-6
DNA: TGTGCCAGCTCACCAGAAGGCGGAGGGGGACTAAGGGGCTACACCTTC; CDR3: CASSPEGGGGLRGYTF; V: TRBV18; size: NA; D: NA; J: TRBJ1-2
DNA: TGTGCCAGTAGTTCGACAGGGGGCGGCTATGGCTACACCTTC; CDR3: CASSSTGGGYGYTF; V: TRBV19; size: NA; D: TRBD1; J: TRBJ1-2
DNA: TGTGCCAGCAGTTCTCAGACAGGGGTTAGCAATCAGCCCCAGCATTTT; CDR3: CASSSQTGVSNQPQHF; V: TRBV6-6; size: once; D: TRBD1; J: TRBJ1-5
DNA: TGTGCCAGCAGCTTAGCTTGGGGGGAAGGGGGGAAGAATTCACCCCTCCACTTT; CDR3: CASSLAWGEGGKNSPLHF; V: TRBV7-2; size: once; D: NA; J: TRBJ1-6
DNA: TGTGCCAGCAGCGTAGCTCCCGGGACCGCTAACTATGGCTACACCTTC; CDR3: CASSVAPGTANYGYTF; V: TRBV9; size: NA; D: NA; J: TRBJ1-2
DNA: TGCGCCAGCACAAGTACAGGGGGCGCTTATGAAAAACTGTTTTTT; CDR3: CASTSTGGAYEKLFF; V: TRBV10-2; size: NA; D: TRBD1; J: TRBJ1-4
DNA: TGTGCCAGTAGTATGAGCCAGGGGGCTGAAGCTTTCTTT; CDR3: CASSMSQGAEAFF; V: TRBV19; size: NA; D: TRBD1; J: TRBJ1-1
DNA: TGTGCCAGCTCACAGGCCGCTGGAACGAACACTGAAGCTTTCTTT; CDR3: CASSQAAGTNTEAFF; V: TRBV18; size: once; D: NA; J: TRBJ1-1
DNA: TGTGCCAGCAGCCAACGGGACAGCCGCTATGGCTACACCTTC; CDR3: CASSQRDSRYGYTF; V: TRBV7-2; size: NA; D: TRBD1; J: TRBJ1-2
DNA: TGTGCCACCAGCAGTGTTTCAGTCTACAATGAGCAGTTCTTC; CDR3: CATSSVSVYNEQFF; V: TRBV15; size: NA; D: NA; J: TRBJ2-1
DNA: TGTGCCAGCAGCTTACTAGACCAGCCCCAGCATTTT; CDR3: CASSLLDQPQHF; V: TRBV6-6; size: NA; D: NA; J: TRBJ1-5
DNA: TGTGCCAGCAGTCCCCGACAGGGGGCGGGGAGCAATCAGCCCCAGCATTTT; CDR3: CASSPRQGAGSNQPQHF; V: TRBV6-6; size: NA; D: TRBD1; J: TRBJ1-5
DNA: TGTGCCACCAGTGATCCGACAGGGAGTGGTGAGACCCAGTACTTC; CDR3: CATSDPTGSGETQYF; V: TRBV24-1; size: NA; D: TRBD1; J: TRBJ2-5
DNA: TGTGCCACCAGTGATCCCCGGGGAACTGGAAACACCATATATTTT; CDR3: CATSDPRGTGNTIYF; V: TRBV24-1; size: once; D: NA; J: TRBJ1-3
DNA: TGCAGTGCTAGTACTCTCCTAAGGGACTATGGCTACACCTTC; CDR3: CSASTLLRDYGYTF; V: TRBV20-1; size: NA; D: NA; J: TRBJ1-2
DNA: TGCGCCAGCAGCCTACGGGACAGGCCGACAACTTTCTATGGCTACACCTTC; CDR3: CASSLRDRPTTFYGYTF; V: TRBV4-1; size: NA; D: TRBD1; J: TRBJ1-2
DNA: TGTGCCACCAGCAGAGAGGGCGGGGATACAAATGAGCAGTTCTTC; CDR3: CATSREGGDTNEQFF; V: TRBV15; size: NA; D: NA; J: TRBJ2-1
DNA: TGTGCCAGTAGCCGCGTGAGGGCGTCCACAGATACGCAGTATTTT; CDR3: CASSRVRASTDTQYF; V: TRBV19; size: NA; D: NA; J: TRBJ2-3
DNA: TGTGCCAGCAAGGGGACTACCTACAATGAGCAGTTCTTC; CDR3: CASKGTTYNEQFF; V: TRBV12-3/TRBV12-4; size: few; D: TRBD2; J: TRBJ2-1